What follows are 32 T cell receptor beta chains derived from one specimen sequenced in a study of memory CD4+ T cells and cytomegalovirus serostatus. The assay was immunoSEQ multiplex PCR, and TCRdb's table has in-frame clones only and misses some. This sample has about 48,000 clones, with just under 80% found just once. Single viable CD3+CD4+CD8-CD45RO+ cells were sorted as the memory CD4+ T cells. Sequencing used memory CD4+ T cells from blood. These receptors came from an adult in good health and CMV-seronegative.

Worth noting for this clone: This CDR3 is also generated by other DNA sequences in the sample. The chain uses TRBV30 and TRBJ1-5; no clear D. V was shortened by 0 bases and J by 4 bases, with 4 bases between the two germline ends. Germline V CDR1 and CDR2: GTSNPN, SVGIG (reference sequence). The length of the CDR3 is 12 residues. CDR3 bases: TGTGCCTGGAGTGTACCTAATCAGCCCCAGCATTTT. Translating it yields CAWSVPNQPQHF.

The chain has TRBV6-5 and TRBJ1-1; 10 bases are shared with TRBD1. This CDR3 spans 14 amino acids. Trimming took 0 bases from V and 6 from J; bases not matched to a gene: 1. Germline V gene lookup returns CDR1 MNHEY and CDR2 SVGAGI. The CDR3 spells CASSYSGTGAEAFF. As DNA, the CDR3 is TGTGCCAGCAGTTACTCCGGGACAGGGGCTGAAGCTTTCTTT.

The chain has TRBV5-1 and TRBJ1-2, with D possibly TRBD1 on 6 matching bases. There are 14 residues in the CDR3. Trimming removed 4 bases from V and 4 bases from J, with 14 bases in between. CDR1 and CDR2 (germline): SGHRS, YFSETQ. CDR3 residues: CASSPDRSGYGYTF. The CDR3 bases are TGCGCCAGCAGCCCTGACAGGTCCGGCTATGGCTACACCTTC.

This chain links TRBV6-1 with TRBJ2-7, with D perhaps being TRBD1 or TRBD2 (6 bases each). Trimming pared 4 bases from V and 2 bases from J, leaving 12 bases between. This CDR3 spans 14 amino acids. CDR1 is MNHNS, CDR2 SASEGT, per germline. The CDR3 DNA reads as TGTGCCAGCAGTGGGAGGGACACCACCTACGAGCAGTACTTC. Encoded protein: CASSGRDTTYEQYF.

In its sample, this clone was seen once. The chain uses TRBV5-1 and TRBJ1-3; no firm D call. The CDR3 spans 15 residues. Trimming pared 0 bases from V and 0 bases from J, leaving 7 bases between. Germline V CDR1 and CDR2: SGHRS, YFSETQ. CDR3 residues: CASSLDGSSGNTIYF. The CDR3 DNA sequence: TGCGCCAGCAGCTTGGACGGAAGCTCTGGAAACACCATATATTTT.

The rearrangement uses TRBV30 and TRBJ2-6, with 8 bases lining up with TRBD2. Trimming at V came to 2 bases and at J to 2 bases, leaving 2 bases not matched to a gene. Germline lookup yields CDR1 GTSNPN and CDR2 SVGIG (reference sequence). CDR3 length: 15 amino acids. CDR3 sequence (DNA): TGTGCCTGGAGTCGGGGGGGCACTGGGGCCAACGTCCTGACTTTC. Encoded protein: CAWSRGGTGANVLTF.

CDR3 DNA sequence: TGCGCCAGCAGCGCACTACAGGGGCTCGGCGAGCAGTACTTC. It codes for CASSALQGLGEQYF. The V and J genes are TRBV10-2 and TRBJ2-7; TRBD1 matches 7 bases. From germline, CDR1 is WSHSY and CDR2 SAAADI. The CDR3 has 14 amino acids. V gave up 6 bases and J gave up 6 bases; unmatched junction bases: 11.

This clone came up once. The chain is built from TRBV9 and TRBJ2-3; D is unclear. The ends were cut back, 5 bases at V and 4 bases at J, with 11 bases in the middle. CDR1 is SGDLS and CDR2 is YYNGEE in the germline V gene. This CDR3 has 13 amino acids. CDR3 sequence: CASSLRGADTQYF. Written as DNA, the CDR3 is TGTGCCAGCAGTCTACGTGGCGCAGATACGCAGTATTTT. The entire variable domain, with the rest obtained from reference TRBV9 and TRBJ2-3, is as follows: DSGVTQTPKHLITATGQRVTLRCSPRSGDLSVYWYQQSLDQGLQFLIQYYNGEERAKGNILERFSAQQFPDLHSELNLSSLELGDSALYFCASSLRGADTQYFGPGTRLTVL.

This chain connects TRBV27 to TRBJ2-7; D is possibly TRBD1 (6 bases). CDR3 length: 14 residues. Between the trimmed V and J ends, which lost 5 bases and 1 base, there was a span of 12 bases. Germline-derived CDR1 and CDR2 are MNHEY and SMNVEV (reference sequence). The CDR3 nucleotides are TGTGCCAGCAGTAACCGGGACATATCCTACGAGCAGTACTTC. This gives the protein CASSNRDISYEQYF.

CDR3 amino acids: CASIRGTVIEETQYF. CDR3 in DNA: TGTGCCAGCATCAGAGGGACAGTCATTGAAGAGACCCAGTACTTC. The gene calls are TRBV11-2 and TRBJ2-5; 7 nucleotides agree with TRBD1. The CDR3 has 15 residues. Trimming removed 7 bases from V and 3 bases from J; junction bases left unmatched: 11. Germline V gene lookup returns CDR1 SGHAT and CDR2 FQNNGV.

The CDR3 protein is CASSPLVWGTQYF. CDR3 nucleotide sequence: TGTGCCAGCAGCCCACTGGTATGGGGGACGCAGTATTTT. V is TRBV6-5 and J is TRBJ2-3, with D perhaps TRBD1 or TRBD2 (5 bases each). The CDR3 covers 13 residues. CDR1 is MNHEY, CDR2 SVGAGI, per germline. V gave up 6 bases and J gave up 9 bases, with 16 bases separating them.

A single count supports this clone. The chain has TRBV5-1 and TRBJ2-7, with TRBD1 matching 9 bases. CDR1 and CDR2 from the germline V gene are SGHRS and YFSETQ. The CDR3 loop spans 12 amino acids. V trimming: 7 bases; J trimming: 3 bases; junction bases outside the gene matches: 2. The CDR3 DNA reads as TGCGCCAGCGGACAGGGGCTCTACGAGCAGTACTTC. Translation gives CASGQGLYEQYF.

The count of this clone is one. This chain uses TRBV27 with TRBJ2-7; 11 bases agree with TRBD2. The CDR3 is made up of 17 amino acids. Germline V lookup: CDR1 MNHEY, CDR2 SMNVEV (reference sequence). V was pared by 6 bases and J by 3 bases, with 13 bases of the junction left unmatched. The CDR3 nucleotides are TGTGCCAGCAGAAGGGATTTGACTAGCGGGAATGTCTACGAGCAGTACTTC. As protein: CASRRDLTSGNVYEQYF.

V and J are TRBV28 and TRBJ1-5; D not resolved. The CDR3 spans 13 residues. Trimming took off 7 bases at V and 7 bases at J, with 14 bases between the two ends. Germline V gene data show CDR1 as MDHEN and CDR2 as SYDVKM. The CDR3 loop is CASIPVGVQPQHF. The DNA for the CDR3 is TGTGCCAGCATCCCCGTAGGCGTACAGCCCCAGCATTTT.

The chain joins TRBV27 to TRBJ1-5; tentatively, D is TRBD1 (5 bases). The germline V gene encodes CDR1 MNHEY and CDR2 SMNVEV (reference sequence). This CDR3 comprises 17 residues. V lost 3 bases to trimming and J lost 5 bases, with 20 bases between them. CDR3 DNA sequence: TGTGCCAGCAGTTTCCGTCCGGACACGGGAGCGGATCAGCCCCAGCATTTT. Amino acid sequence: CASSFRPDTGADQPQHF.

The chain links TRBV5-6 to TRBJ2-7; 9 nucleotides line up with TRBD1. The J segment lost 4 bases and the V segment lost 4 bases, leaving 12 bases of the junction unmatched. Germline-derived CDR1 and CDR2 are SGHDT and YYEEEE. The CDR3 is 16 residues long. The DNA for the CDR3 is TGTGCCAGCAGCCCGGTGGGGACAGGGATATTGTACGAGCAGTACTTC. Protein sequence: CASSPVGTGILYEQYF. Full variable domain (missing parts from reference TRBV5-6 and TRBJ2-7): DAGVTQSPTHLIKTRGQQVTLRCSPKSGHDTVSWYQQALGQGPQFIFQYYEEEERQRGNFPDRFSGHQFPNYSSELNVNALLLGDSALYLCASSPVGTGILYEQYFGPGTRLTVT.

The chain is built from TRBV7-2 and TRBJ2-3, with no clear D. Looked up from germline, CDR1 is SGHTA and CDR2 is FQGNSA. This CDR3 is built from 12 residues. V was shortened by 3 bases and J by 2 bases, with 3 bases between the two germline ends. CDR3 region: CASSFPTDTQYF. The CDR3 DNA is TGTGCCAGCAGCTTCCCCACAGATACGCAGTATTTT. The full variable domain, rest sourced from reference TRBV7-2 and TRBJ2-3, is GAGVSQSPSNKVTEKGKDVELRCDPISGHTALYWYRQSLGQGLEFLIYFQGNSAPDKSGLPSDRFSAERTGGSVSTLTIQRTQQEDSAVYLCASSFPTDTQYFGPGTRLTVL.

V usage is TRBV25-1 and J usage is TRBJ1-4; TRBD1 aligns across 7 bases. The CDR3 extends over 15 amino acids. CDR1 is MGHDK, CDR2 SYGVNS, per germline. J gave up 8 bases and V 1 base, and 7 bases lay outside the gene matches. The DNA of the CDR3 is TGTGCCAGCAGTGAATCTAACAGGGGCTACGAAAAACTGTTTTTT. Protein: CASSESNRGYEKLFF.

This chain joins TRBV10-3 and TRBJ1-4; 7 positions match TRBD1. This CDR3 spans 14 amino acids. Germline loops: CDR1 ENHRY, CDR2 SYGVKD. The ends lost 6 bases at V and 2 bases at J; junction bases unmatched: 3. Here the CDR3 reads CAISGRGTNEKLFF. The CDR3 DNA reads TGTGCCATCAGCGGCAGGGGGACTAATGAAAAACTGTTTTTT.

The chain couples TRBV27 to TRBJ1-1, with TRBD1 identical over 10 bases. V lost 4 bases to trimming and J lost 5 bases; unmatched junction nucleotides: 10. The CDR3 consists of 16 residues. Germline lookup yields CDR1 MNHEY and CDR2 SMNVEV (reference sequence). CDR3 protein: CASSSPRGTGETEAFF. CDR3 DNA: TGTGCCAGCAGTTCTCCGCGGGGGACAGGGGAAACTGAAGCTTTCTTT.

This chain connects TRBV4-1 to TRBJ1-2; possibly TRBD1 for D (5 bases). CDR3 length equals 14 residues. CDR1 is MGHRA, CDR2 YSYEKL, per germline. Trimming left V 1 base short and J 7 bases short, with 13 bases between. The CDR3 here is CASSQVGETGGYTF. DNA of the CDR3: TGCGCCAGCAGCCAAGTAGGGGAGACGGGTGGCTACACCTTC.

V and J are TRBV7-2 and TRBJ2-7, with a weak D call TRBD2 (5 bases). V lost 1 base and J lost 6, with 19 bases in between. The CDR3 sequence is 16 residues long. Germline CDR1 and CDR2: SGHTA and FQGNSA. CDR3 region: CASSLGQLVMVGEQYF. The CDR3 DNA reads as TGTGCCAGCAGCTTAGGTCAACTAGTTATGGTGGGCGAGCAGTACTTC.

The CDR3 reads CASRTTGNIQYF. In DNA, the CDR3 is TGTGCCAGCAGAACGACAGGGAACATTCAGTACTTC. The chain carries TRBV6-5 and TRBJ2-4; 7 nucleotides align to TRBD1. Trimming at V came to 6 bases and at J to 7 bases, leaving 3 bases not matched to a gene. This CDR3 is built from 12 residues. Germline V gene sequence: CDR1 MNHEY, CDR2 SVGAGI.

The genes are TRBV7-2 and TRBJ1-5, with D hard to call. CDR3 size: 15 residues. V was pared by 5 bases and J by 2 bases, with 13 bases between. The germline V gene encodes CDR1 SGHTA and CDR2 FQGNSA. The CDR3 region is CASSAQWGGNQPQHF. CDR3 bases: TGTGCCAGCAGCGCCCAATGGGGAGGCAATCAGCCCCAGCATTTT.

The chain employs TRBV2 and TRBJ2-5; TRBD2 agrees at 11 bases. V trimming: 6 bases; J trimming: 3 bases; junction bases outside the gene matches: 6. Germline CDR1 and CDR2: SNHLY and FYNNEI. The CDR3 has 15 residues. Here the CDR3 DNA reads TGTGCCAGCAGAGAGACTAGCGGGAAAAAAGAGACCCAGTACTTC. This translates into CASRETSGKKETQYF. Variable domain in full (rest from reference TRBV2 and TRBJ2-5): EPEVTQTPSHQVTQMGQEVILRCVPISNHLYFYWYRQILGQKVEFLVSFYNNEISEKSEIFDDQFSVERPDGSNFTLKIRSTKLEDSAMYFCASRETSGKKETQYFGPGTRLLVL.

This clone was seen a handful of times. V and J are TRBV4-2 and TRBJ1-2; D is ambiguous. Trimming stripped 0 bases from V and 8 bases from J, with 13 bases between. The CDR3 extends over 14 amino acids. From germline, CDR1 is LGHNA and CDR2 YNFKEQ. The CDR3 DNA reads TGTGCCAGCAGCCAAGATTCAAGGTCTGGCGGCTACACCTTC. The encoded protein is CASSQDSRSGGYTF.

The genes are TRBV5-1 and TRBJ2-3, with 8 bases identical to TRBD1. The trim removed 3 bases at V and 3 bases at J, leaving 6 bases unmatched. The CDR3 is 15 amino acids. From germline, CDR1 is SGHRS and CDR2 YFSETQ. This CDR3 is CASSYQGAHTDTQYF. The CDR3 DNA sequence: TGCGCCAGCAGCTACCAGGGGGCGCATACAGATACGCAGTATTTT.

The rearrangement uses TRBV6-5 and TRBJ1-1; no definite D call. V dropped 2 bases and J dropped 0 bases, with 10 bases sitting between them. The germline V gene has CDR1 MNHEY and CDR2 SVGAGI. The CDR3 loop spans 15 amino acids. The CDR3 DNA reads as TGTGCCAGCAGTTACGGTGGGGTTCTGAACACTGAAGCTTTCTTT. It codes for CASSYGGVLNTEAFF.

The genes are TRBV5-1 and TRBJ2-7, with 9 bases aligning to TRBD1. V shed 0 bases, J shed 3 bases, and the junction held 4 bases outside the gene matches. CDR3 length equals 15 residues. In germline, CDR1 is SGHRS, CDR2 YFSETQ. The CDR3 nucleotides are TGCGCCAGCAGCTTGGGGACAGGGGACCTCTACGAGCAGTACTTC. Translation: CASSLGTGDLYEQYF.

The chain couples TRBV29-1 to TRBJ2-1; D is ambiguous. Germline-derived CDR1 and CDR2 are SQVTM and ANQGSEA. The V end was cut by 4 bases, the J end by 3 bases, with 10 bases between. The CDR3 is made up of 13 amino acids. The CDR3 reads CSVGVSLYNEQFF. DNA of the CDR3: TGCAGCGTTGGCGTCTCCCTCTACAATGAGCAGTTCTTC.

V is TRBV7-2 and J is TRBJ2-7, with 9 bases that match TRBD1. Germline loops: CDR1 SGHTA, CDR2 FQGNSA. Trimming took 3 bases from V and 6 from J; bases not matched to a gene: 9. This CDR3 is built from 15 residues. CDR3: CASSLRTGTGIEQYF. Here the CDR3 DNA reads TGTGCCAGCAGCTTGCGTACCGGGACAGGGATCGAGCAGTACTTC.

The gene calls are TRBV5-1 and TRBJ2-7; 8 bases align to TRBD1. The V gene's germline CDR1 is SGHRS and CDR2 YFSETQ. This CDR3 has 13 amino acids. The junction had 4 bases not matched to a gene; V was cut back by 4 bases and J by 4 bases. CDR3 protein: CASSTGQGYEQYF. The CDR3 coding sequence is TGCGCCAGCAGCACCGGACAGGGTTACGAGCAGTACTTC.